These 5 T cell receptor beta chains share one sample of origin, sequenced in a study of T cells in localized non-small cell lung cancer. Only in-frame clones appear in the TCRdb table, and some are missing; sequencing was by immunoSEQ multiplex PCR. Here the sample spans 10,000 to 13,000 clones, around 45% being singletons. The input for sequencing was lymph node tissue, taken before any cancer treatment. These receptors all come from a woman aged 35 to 75 with stage II squamous cell lung carcinoma.

V usage is TRBV9 and J usage is TRBJ1-1; 7 bases map to TRBD1. Trimming cost V 5 bases and J 11 bases; bases outside gene matches: 15. Germline V gives CDR1 SGDLS, CDR2 YYNGEE. This CDR3 has 14 residues. The CDR3 is CASSKDRSDWDAFF. CDR3 bases: TGTGCCAGCAGTAAGGACAGGTCCGATTGGGACGCTTTCTTT.

The rearrangement links TRBV6-8 to TRBJ1-2; 9 bases fit TRBD1. This CDR3 has 14 amino acids. V shed 6 bases and J 1 base; nucleotides not matched to a gene: 3. Germline V gives CDR1 MNHGY, CDR2 SAAAGT. As DNA, the CDR3 is TGTGCCAGCAGAGAGACAGGGGGTAACTATGGCTACACCTTC. Translation gives CASRETGGNYGYTF.

A few counts support this clone. This rearrangement joins TRBV6-7 to TRBJ1-2; unclear D gene. TRBV6-7 is classed as an ORF, of uncertain function. V lost 2 bases, J lost 4 bases, and 8 bases lay in between. This CDR3 is 13 amino acids long. In DNA, the CDR3 is TGTGCCAGCAGTTACGGCCTAATCTATGGCTACACCTTC. It is translated as CASSYGLIYGYTF.

V and J are TRBV6-8 and TRBJ2-3; D is uncertain. Germline V gives CDR1 MNHGY, CDR2 SAAAGT. This CDR3 has 13 amino acids. Trimming took off 7 bases at V and 1 base at J, with 9 bases between the two ends. CDR3 sequence: CASKVVGTDTQYF. The CDR3 DNA reads TGTGCCAGCAAGGTGGTGGGCACAGATACGCAGTATTTT.

This clone showed up just a few times. This sequence joins TRBV11-3 and TRBJ1-6; D might be TRBD1 (5 bases). Germline assignment: CDR1 SGHNT and CDR2 YENEEA. V was shortened by 5 bases and J by 5 bases, with 13 bases between the two germline ends. The CDR3 is 15 amino acids. Here the CDR3 DNA reads TGTGCCAGCAGCCCTGATCAGGGACATAATTCACCCCTCCACTTT. Translation gives CASSPDQGHNSPLHF.